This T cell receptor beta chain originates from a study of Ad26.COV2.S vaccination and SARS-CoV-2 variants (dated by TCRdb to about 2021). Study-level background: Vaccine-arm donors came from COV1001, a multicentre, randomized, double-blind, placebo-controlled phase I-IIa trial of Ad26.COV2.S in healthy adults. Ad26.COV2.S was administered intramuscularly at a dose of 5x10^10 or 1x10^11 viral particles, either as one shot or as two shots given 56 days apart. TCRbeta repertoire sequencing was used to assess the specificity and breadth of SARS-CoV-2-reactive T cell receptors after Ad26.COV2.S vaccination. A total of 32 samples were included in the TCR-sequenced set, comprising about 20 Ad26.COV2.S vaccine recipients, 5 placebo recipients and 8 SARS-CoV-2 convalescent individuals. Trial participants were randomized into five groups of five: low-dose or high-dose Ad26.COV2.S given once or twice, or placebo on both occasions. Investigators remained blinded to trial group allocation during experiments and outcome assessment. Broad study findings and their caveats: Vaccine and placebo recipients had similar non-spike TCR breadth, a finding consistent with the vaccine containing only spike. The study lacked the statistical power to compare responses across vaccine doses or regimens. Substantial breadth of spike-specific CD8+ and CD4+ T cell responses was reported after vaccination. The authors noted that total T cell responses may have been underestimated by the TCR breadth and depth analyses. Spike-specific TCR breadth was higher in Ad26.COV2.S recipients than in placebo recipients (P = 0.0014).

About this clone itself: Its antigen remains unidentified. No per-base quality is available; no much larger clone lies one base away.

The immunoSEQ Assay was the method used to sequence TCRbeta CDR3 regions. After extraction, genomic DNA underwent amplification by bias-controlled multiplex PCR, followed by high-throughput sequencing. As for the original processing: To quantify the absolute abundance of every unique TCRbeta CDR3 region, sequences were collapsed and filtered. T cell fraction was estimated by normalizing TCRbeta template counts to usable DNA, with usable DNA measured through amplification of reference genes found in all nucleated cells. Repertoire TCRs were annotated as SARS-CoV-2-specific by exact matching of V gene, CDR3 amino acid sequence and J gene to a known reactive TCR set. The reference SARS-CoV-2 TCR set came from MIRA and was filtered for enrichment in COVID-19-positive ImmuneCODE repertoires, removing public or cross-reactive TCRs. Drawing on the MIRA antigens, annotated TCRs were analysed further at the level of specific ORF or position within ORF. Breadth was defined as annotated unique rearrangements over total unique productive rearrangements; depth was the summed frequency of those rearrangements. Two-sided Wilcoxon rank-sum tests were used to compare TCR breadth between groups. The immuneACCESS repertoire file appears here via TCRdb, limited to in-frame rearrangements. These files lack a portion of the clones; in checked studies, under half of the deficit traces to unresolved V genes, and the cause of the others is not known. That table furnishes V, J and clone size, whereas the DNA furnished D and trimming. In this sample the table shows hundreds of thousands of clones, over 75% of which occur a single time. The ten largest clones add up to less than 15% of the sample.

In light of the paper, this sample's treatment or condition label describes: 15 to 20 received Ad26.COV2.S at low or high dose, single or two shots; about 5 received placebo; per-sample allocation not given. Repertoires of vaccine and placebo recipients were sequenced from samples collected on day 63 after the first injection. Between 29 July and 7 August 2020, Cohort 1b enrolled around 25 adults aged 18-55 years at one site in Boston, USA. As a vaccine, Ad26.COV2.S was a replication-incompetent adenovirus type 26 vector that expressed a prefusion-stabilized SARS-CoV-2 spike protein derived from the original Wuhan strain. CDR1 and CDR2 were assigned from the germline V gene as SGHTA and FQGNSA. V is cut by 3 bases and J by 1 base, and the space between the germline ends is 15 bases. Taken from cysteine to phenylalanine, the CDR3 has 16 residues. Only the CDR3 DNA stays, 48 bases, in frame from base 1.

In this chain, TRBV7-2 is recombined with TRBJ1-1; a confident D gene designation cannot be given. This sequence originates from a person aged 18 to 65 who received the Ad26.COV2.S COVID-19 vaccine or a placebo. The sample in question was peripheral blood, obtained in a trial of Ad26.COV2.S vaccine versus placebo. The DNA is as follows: TGTGCCAGCAGCTTCCTTAAATTTGGGTCGAACACTGAAGCTTTCTTT. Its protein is CASSFLKFGSNTEAFF.